This TCR beta chain is drawn from a study of cytomegalovirus exposure and HLA in healthy donors. The PCR made use of 60 Vbeta and 13 Jbeta primers. Generated by immunoSEQ multiplex PCR, the TCRdb table keeps only in-frame clones and is missing some. This table holds more than 150,000 clones, around 80% found once. In this sample, this clone turned up a few times. The sequencing sample was made of PBMCs. This clonotype was obtained from a young man in good health and CMV-seronegative.

The CDR3 reads CASSIGTSGGLITSTDTQYF. The CDR3 DNA reads TGCGCCAGCAGCATAGGGACTAGCGGGGGCCTTATTACTAGCACAGATACGCAGTATTTT. The genes are TRBV5-1 and TRBJ2-3; TRBD2 matches 14 bases. CDR1 SGHRS and CDR2 YFSETQ come from the germline V gene. V was pared by 4 bases and J by 0 bases, with 13 bases of the junction left unmatched. The CDR3 has 20 amino acids.